This TCR beta chain was obtained from a study of CD8 T cells in Susac syndrome. Trimming stripped 5 bases from V and 3 bases from J, with 23 bases between. Germline CDR1 reads SGHAT; CDR2 reads FQNNGV. The CDR3 runs 19 residues. Random hexamers served to reverse transcribe roughly 0.5 to 1 ug RNA. TCRdb ran MiXCR on the immunoSEQ multiplex PCR reads and lists one entry per CDR3 protein. The sample has a few hundred thousand distinct CDR3 sequences; around nine tenths are singletons. With regard to this clonotype: The antigen remains unidentified.

Points from the study as a whole: As the study acknowledged, the number of individuals who were part of its TCR sequencing and HLA analysis was relatively small.

The clonotype was recovered from a human donor with multiple sclerosis. Sequenced material: CD8+ T cells from PBMCs. The genes are TRBV11-2 and TRBJ2-6, with D tentatively TRBD1 (6 bases). The CDR3 loop reads CASSSLGKGYRDGANVLTF. In DNA, the CDR3 is TGTGCCAGCAGCAGCTTAGGAAAAGGGTACAGGGATGGGGCCAACGTCCTGACTTTC.